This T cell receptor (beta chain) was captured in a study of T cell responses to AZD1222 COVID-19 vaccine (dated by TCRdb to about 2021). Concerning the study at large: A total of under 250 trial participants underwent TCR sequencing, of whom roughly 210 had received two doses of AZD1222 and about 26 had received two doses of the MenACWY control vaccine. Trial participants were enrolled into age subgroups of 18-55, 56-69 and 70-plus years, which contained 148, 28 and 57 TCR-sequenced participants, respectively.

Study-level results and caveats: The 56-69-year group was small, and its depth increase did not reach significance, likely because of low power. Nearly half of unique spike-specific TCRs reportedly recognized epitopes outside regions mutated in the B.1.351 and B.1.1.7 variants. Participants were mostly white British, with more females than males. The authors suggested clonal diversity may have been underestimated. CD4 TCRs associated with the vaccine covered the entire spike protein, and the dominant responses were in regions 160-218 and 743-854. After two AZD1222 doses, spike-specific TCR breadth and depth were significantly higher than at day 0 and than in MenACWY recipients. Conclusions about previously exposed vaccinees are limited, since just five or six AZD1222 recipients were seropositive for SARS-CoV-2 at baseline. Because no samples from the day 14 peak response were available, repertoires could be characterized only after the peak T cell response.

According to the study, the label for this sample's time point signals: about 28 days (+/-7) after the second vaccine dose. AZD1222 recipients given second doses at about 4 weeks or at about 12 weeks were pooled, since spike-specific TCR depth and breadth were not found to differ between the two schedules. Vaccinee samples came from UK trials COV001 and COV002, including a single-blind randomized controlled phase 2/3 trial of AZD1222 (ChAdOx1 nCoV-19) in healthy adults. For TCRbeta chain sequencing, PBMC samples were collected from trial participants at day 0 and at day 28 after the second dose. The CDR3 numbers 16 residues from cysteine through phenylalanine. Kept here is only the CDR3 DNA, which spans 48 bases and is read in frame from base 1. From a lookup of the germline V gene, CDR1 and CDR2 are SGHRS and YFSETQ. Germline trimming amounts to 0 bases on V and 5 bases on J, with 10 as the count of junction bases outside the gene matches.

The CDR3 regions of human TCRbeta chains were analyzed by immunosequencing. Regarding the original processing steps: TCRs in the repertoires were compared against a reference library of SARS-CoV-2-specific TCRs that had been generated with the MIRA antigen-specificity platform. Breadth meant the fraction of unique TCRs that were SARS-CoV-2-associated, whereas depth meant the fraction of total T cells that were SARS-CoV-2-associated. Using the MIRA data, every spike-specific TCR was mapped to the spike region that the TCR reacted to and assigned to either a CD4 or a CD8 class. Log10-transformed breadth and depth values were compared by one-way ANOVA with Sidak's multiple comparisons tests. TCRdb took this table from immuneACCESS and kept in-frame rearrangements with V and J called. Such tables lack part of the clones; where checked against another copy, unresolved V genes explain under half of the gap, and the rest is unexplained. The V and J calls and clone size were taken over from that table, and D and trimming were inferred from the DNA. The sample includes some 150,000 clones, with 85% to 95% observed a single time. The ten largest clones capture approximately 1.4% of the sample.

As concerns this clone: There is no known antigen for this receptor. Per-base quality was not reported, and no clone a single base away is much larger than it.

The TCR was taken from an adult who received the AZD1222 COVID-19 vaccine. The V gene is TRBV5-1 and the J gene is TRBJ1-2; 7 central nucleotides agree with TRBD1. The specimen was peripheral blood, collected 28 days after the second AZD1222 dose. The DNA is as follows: TGCGCCAGCAGCTTGGGCCCTGACAGGGAGCTATATGGCTACACCTTC. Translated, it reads CASSLGPDRELYGYTF.